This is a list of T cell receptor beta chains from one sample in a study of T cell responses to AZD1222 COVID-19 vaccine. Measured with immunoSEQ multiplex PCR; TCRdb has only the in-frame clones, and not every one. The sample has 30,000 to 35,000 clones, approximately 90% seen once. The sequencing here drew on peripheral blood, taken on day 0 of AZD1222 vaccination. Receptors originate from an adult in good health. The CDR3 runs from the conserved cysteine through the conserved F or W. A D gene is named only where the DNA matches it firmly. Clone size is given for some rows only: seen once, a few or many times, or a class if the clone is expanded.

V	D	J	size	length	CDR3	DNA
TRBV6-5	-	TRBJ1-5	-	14	CASTWGVVGQPQHF	TGTGCCAGCACTTGGGGGGTTGTGGGTCAGCCCCAGCATTTT
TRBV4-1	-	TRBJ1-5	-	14	CASSQIGEGQPQHF	TGCGCCAGCAGCCAAATTGGGGAAGGACAGCCCCAGCATTTT
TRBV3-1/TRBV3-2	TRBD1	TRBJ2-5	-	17	CASSQDVKDRYQETQYF	TGTGCCAGCAGCCAAGATGTTAAGGACAGGTACCAAGAGACCCAGTACTTC
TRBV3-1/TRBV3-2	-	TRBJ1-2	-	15	CASSQDVGRTYGYTF	TGTGCCAGCAGCCAAGACGTGGGCAGGACCTATGGCTACACCTTC
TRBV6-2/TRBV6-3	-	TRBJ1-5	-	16	CASSYHQIGGNQPQHF	TGTGCCAGCAGTTATCATCAAATAGGGGGGAATCAGCCCCAGCATTTT
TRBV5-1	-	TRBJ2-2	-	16	CASSPGRIINTGELFF	TGCGCCAGCAGCCCGGGGCGGATTATAAACACCGGGGAGCTGTTTTTT
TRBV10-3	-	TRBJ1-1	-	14	CAISEPQRNTEAFF	TGTGCCATCAGTGAGCCCCAGAGAAACACTGAAGCTTTCTTT
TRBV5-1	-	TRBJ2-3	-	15	CASSLERGPTDTQYF	TGCGCCAGCAGCTTGGAACGGGGGCCCACAGATACGCAGTATTTT
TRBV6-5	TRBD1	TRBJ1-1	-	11	CASSMTGLAFF	TGTGCCAGCAGTATGACAGGGTTAGCTTTCTTT
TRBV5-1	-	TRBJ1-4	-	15	CASSLGTGFNEKLFF	TGCGCCAGCAGCTTGGGTACAGGGTTTAATGAAAAACTGTTTTTT
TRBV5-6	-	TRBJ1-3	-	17	CASSLLAGSFSGNTIYF	TGTGCCAGCAGCTTATTAGCCGGATCCTTCTCTGGAAACACCATATATTTT
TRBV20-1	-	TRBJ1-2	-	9	CRRRYGYTF	TGCAGACGTCGGTATGGCTACACCTTC
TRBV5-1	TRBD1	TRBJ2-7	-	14	CASSLGQGGSEQYF	TGCGCCAGCAGCCTGGGACAGGGTGGTAGCGAGCAGTACTTC
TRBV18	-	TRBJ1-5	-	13	CASSHGTNQPQHF	TGTGCCAGCTCACACGGGACAAATCAGCCCCAGCATTTT
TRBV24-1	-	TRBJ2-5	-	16	CATSEGDGLEVETQYF	TGTGCCACCAGTGAAGGGGACGGGCTGGAGGTAGAGACCCAGTACTTC
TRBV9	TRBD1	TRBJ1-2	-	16	CASSSRGGGGVYGYTF	TGTGCCAGCAGCTCAAGGGGAGGGGGCGGAGTCTATGGCTACACCTTC
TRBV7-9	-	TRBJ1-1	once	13	CASSSAGSAEAFF	TGTGCCAGCAGCTCCGCAGGGTCGGCTGAAGCTTTCTTT
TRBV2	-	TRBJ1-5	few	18	CASSEASAWGAGNQPQHF	TGTGCCAGCAGTGAAGCCTCGGCCTGGGGGGCCGGCAATCAGCCCCAGCATTTT
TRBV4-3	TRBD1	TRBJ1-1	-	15	CASSQEGGTDTEAFF	TGCGCCAGCAGCCAAGAAGGGGGCACGGACACTGAAGCTTTCTTT
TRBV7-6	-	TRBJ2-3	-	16	CASSPRGGGPTGTQYF	TGTGCCAGCAGCCCCAGGGGCGGGGGCCCAACGGGAACGCAGTATTTT
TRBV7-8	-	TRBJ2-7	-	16	CASSFAGTGKSGEQYF	TGTGCCAGCAGCTTTGCCGGGACGGGGAAGAGTGGCGAGCAGTACTTC
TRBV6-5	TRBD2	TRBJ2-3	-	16	CASSYSVSGGTDTQYF	TGTGCCAGCAGTTACTCTGTTAGCGGGGGAACAGATACGCAGTATTTT
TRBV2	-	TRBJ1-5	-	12	CASLGNYQPQHF	TGTGCCAGCTTGGGGAATTATCAGCCCCAGCATTTT
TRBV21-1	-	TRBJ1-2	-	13	CASSNDRGGGYTF	TGTGCCAGCAGCAACGACAGGGGGGGAGGCTACACCTTC
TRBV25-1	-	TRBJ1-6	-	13	CASSDPTPSPLHF	TGTGCCAGCAGTGACCCAACACCTTCACCCCTCCACTTT
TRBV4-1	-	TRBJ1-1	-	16	CASSQAAGYEDTEAFF	TGCGCCAGCAGCCAGGCCGCGGGGTATGAGGACACTGAAGCTTTCTTT
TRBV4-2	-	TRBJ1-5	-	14	CASSQEQVHQPQHF	TGTGCCAGCAGCCAAGAGCAGGTACATCAGCCCCAGCATTTT
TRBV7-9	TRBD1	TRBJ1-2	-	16	CASSLDGTGSGYGYTF	TGTGCCAGCAGCTTAGACGGGACAGGGAGTGGCTATGGCTACACCTTC
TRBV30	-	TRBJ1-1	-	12	CAWSGGPTEAFF	TGTGCCTGGTCGGGGGGGCCCACTGAAGCTTTCTTT
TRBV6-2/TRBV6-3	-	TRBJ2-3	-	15	CASSYQTPSTDTQYF	TGTGCCAGCAGTTACCAGACCCCCAGCACAGATACGCAGTATTTT
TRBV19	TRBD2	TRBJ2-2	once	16	CASSIGSGGNTGELFF	TGTGCCAGTAGTATCGGCAGCGGGGGGAACACCGGGGAGCTGTTTTTT
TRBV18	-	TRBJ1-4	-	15	CASSPLGREDEKLFF	TGTGCCAGCTCACCACTCGGCAGGGAGGATGAAAAACTGTTTTTT
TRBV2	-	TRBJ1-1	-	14	CASSVRQMNTEAFF	TGTGCCAGCAGTGTGAGACAGATGAACACTGAAGCTTTCTTT
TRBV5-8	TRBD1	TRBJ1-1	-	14	CASTTRQGNTEASF	TGTGCCAGCACTACCCGACAGGGGAACACTGAAGCTTCCTTT
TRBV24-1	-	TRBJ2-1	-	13	CATSDSSYNEQFF	TGTGCCACCAGTGACTCTAGCTACAATGAGCAGTTCTTC
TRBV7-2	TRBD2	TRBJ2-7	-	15	CASSPTSGASYEQYF	TGTGCCAGCAGCCCGACTAGCGGGGCCTCCTACGAGCAGTACTTC
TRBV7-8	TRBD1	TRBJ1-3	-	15	CASSFTGTGGNTIYF	TGTGCCAGCAGCTTTACCGGGACAGGGGGAAACACCATATATTTT
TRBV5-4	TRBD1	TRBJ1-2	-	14	CASSGVQGVFGYTF	TGTGCCAGCAGCGGGGTACAGGGGGTCTTTGGCTACACCTTC
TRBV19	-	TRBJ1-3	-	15	CASSSDPQPGNTIYF	TGTGCCAGTAGTTCGGACCCCCAGCCCGGAAACACCATATATTTT
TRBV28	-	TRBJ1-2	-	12	CASSLGSYGYTF	TGTGCCAGCAGTTTAGGGAGCTATGGCTACACCTTC
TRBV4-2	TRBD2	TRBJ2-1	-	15	CASSRGTSGYNEQFF	TGTGCCAGCAGCCGTGGCACTAGCGGCTACAATGAGCAGTTCTTC
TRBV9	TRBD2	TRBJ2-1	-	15	CASSGSSGVPWEQFF	TGTGCCAGCAGCGGGTCTAGCGGGGTGCCCTGGGAGCAGTTCTTC
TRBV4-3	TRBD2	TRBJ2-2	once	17	CASSHDSGGPNTGELFF	TGCGCCAGCAGCCACGATAGCGGGGGGCCCAACACCGGGGAGCTGTTTTTT
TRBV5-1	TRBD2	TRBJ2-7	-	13	CASRGDKDYEQYF	TGCGCCAGCCGGGGGGATAAGGACTACGAGCAGTACTTC
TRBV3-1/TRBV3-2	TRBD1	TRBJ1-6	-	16	CASSLLRPGGDSPLHF	TGTGCCAGCAGCCTCCTAAGGCCAGGGGGAGATTCACCCCTCCACTTT
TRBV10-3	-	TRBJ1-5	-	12	CAISELGQPQHF	TGTGCCATCAGTGAGCTAGGGCAGCCCCAGCATTTT
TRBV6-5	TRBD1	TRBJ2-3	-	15	CASRTGLSSTDTQYF	TGTGCCAGTCGGACAGGCCTTTCTAGCACAGATACGCAGTATTTT
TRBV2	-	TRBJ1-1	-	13	CASSEGSNTEAFF	TGTGCCAGCAGCGAGGGGTCTAACACTGAAGCTTTCTTT
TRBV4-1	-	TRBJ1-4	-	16	CASSHPRGETNEKLFF	TGCGCCAGCAGCCACCCTCGGGGGGAAACTAATGAAAAACTGTTTTTT
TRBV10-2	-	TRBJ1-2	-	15	CASSESWGRRDGYTF	TGCGCCAGCAGTGAGTCGTGGGGACGGCGCGATGGCTACACCTTC
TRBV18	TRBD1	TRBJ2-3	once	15	CASSSGQGATDTQYF	TGTGCCAGCTCATCCGGACAGGGGGCAACAGATACGCAGTATTTT
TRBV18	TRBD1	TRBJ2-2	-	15	CASSLGTANTGELFF	TGTGCCAGCTCACTCGGGACAGCGAACACCGGGGAGCTGTTTTTT
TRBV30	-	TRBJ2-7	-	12	CAWSGDLAEQYF	TGTGCCTGGAGTGGGGACTTGGCCGAGCAGTACTTC
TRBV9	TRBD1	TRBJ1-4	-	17	CASSVGDRVKIGEKLFF	TGTGCCAGCAGCGTAGGGGACAGGGTAAAGATTGGAGAAAAACTGTTTTTT
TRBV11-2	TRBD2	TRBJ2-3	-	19	CASSKSTSGGPTSTDTQYF	TGTGCCAGCAGCAAATCAACTAGCGGGGGCCCTACTAGCACAGATACGCAGTATTTT